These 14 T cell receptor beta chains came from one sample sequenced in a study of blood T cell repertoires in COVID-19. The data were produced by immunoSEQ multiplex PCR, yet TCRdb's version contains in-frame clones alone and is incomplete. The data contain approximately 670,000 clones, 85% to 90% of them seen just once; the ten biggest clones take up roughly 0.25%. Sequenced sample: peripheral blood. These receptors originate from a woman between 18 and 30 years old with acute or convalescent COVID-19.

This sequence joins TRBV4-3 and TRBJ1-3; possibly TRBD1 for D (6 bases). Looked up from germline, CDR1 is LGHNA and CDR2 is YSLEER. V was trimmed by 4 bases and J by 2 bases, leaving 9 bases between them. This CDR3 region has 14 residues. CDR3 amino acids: CASSLRGPGNTIYF. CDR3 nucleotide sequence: TGCGCCAGCAGCCTCAGGGGACCTGGAAACACCATATATTTT.

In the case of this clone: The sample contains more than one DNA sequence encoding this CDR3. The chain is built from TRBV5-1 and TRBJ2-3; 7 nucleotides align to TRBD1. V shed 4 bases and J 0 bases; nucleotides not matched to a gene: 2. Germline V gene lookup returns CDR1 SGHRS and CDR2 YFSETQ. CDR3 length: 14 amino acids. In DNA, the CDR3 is TGCGCCAGCAGCCAGGGACAGAGCACAGATACGCAGTATTTT. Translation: CASSQGQSTDTQYF.

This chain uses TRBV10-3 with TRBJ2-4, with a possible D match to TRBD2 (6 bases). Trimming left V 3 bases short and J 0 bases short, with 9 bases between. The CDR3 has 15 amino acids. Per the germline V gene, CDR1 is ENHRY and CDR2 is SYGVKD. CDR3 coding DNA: TGTGCCATCAGTGATGGAGGGGTAGCCAAAAACATTCAGTACTTC. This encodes CAISDGGVAKNIQYF.

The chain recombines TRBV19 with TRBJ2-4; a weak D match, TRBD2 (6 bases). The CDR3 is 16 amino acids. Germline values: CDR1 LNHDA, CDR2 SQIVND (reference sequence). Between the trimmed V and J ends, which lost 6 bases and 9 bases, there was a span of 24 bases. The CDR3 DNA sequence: TGTGCCAGTAGCTGGGGACTGAATAAACCTGGGAGCATTCAGTACTTC. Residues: CASSWGLNKPGSIQYF.

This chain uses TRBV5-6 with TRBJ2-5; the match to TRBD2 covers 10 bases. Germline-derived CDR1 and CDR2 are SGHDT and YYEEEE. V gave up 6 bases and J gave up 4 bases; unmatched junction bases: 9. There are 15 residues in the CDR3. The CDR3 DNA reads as TGTGCCAGCAATCCTATAGCGGGGGGCGCAGAGACCCAGTACTTC. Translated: CASNPIAGGAETQYF.

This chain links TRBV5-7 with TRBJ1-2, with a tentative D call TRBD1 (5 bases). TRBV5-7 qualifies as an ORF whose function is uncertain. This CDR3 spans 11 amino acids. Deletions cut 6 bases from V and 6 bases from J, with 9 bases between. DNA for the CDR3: TGTGCCAGCACCAGGGATGATGGCTACACCTTC. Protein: CASTRDDGYTF.

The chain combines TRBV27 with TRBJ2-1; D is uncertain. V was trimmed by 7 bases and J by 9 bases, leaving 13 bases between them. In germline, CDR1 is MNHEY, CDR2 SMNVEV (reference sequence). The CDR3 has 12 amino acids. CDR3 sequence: CASINPRLEQFF. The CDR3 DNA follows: TGTGCCAGCATCAATCCACGACTTGAGCAGTTCTTC.

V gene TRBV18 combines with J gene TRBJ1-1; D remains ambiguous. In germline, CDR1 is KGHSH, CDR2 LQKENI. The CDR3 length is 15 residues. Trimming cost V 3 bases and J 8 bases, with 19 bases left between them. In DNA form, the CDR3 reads TGTGCCAGCTCACCCCCAGAGGGTTGGGGTGGGGAAGCTTTCTTT. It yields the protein CASSPPEGWGGEAFF.

The CDR3 sequence is CRERGTDTQYF. The CDR3 DNA is TGCAGGGAGCGGGGGACAGATACGCAGTATTTT. The V and J genes are TRBV20-1 and TRBJ2-3, with TRBD2 matching 8 bases. In germline, CDR1 is DFQATT, CDR2 SNEGSKA (reference sequence). CDR3 length: 11 residues.

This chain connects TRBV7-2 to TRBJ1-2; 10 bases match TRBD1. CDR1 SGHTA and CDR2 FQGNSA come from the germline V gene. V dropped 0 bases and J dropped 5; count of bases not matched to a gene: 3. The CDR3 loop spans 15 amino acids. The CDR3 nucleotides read TGTGCCAGCAGCTTAGCCCCGGGACAGGGGTATGGCTACACCTTC. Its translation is CASSLAPGQGYGYTF.

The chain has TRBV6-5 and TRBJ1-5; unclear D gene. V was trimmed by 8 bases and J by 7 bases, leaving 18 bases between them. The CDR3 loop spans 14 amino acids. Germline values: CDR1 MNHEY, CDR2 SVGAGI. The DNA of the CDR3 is TGTGCCAGCTCTAAGGAGGGTCGACGCCAGCCCCAGCATTTT. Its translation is CASSKEGRRQPQHF.

Written as DNA, the CDR3 is TGTGCCAGTGTGGACAGGGGAAGATATGGCTACACCTTC. This translates into CASVDRGRYGYTF. This rearrangement joins TRBV19 to TRBJ1-2, with 9 bases identical to TRBD1. V lost 8 bases and J lost 5; bases outside the gene matches: 6. The CDR3 consists of 13 residues. Germline assignment: CDR1 LNHDA and CDR2 SQIVND (reference sequence).

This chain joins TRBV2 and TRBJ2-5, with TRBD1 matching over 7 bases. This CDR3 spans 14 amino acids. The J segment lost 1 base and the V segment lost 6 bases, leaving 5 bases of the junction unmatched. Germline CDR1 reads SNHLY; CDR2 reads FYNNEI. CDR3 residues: CASSNRGRQETQYF. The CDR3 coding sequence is TGTGCCAGCAGCAACAGGGGCCGCCAAGAGACCCAGTACTTC. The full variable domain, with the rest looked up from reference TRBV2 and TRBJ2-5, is EPEVTQTPSHQVTQMGQEVILRCVPISNHLYFYWYRQILGQKVEFLVSFYNNEISEKSEIFDDQFSVERPDGSNFTLKIRSTKLEDSAMYFCASSNRGRQETQYFGPGTRLLVL.

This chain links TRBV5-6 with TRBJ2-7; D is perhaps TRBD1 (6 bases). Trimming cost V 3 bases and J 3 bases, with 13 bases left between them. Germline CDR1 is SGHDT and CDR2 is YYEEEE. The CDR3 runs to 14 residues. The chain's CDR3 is CASSWTGTSYEQYF. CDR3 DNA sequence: TGTGCCAGCAGCTGGACCGGGACAAGCTACGAGCAGTACTTC.